A selection of T cell receptor beta chains follows, all from one sample in a study of vaccination effects on CD4 cells after COVID-19. Data came from immunoSEQ multiplex PCR; TCRdb stores just in-frame clones and leaves some out. The table shows approximately 54,000 clones, with roughly 80% occurring only once. These TCRs' antigens remain unknown. The specimen comprised CD4+ T cells from PBMCs cultured with HCoV-229E spike peptides, sampled before COVID-19 vaccination. All receptors come from a human donor who received a COVID-19 vaccine. Both conserved end residues are part of each CDR3. D genes are given only for firm matches. Some rows have no size entry. The others give once, few or many, or a class for an expanded clone.

J gene	clone size	V gene	D gene	CDR3 DNA	CDR3 protein
TRBJ2-2	NA	TRBV7-2	TRBD2	TGTGCCAGCAGCTCTAGCGGGGGGTACACCGGGGAGCTGTTTTTT	CASSSSGGYTGELFF
TRBJ2-3	NA	TRBV2	NA	TGTGCCAGCCGACTAGATCCAGATACGCAGTATTTT	CASRLDPDTQYF
TRBJ2-4	NA	TRBV6-1	NA	TGTGCCAGCAGTGAACCCGGTGGAGCCAAAAACATTCAGTACTTC	CASSEPGGAKNIQYF
TRBJ1-4	few	TRBV6-5	NA	TGTGCCAGCAGTAAGGACAGTTTAAAAGGACTGTTTTTT	CASSKDSLKGLFF
TRBJ2-3	once	TRBV7-2	NA	TGTGCCACGAACTGGGGGCAGGACAATCTTCGAGATACGCAGTATTTT	CATNWGQDNLRDTQYF
TRBJ2-1	NA	TRBV7-2	NA	TGTGCCAGCAGCCCAGACCGGGAATTCTCCTACAATGAGCAGTTCTTC	CASSPDREFSYNEQFF
TRBJ2-3	NA	TRBV19	NA	TGTGCCAGTAGTATGCGGGGGGGGGCAGGGGGCCCAGATACGCAGTATTTT	CASSMRGGAGGPDTQYF
TRBJ2-2	NA	TRBV5-1	NA	TGCGCCAGCAGGGTGACAGTAGGGCCGGACACCGGGGAGCTGTTTTTT	CASRVTVGPDTGELFF
TRBJ2-3	NA	TRBV7-3	TRBD2	TGTGCCAGCAGCTTAAGACTAGCGGGGGGGAGCACAGATACGCAGTATTTT	CASSLRLAGGSTDTQYF
TRBJ1-2	NA	TRBV10-3	TRBD1	TGTGCCATCAGTGAGTCAAACAGGGGAGCTAACTATGGCTACACCTTC	CAISESNRGANYGYTF
TRBJ1-2	NA	TRBV19	NA	TGTGCCAGTAGATCTCCGGGGGCCTATGGCTACACCTTC	CASRSPGAYGYTF
TRBJ1-2	NA	TRBV30	NA	TGTGCCTGGAGAAGGGAAGGGGTCGGGTATGGCTACACCTTC	CAWRREGVGYGYTF
TRBJ2-5	NA	TRBV5-1	TRBD2	TGCGCCAGCAGCGGGGGACTAGCGGGGCAAGAGACCCAGTACTTC	CASSGGLAGQETQYF
TRBJ1-4	NA	TRBV3-1/TRBV3-2	NA	TGTGCCAGCAGCCAATCCCCAGGGAGGTCTAATGAAAAACTGTTTTTT	CASSQSPGRSNEKLFF
TRBJ2-5	NA	TRBV5-1	NA	TGCGCCAGCAGCTTGGGTGACTCGGAGACCCAGTACTTC	CASSLGDSETQYF
TRBJ1-1	NA	TRBV5-1	NA	TGCGCCAGCAGCCCGCACAGGGACACTGAAGCTTTCTTT	CASSPHRDTEAFF
TRBJ1-5	NA	TRBV4-1	TRBD1	TGCGCCAGCAGCCGTGGACAGGGTTTTGATCAGCCCCAGCATTTT	CASSRGQGFDQPQHF
TRBJ2-2	NA	TRBV5-1	TRBD1	TGCGCCAGCAGCCGGGGGACCGGGCAGGGGGCGCACGGCACCGGGGAGCTGTTTTTT	CASSRGTGQGAHGTGELFF
TRBJ1-6	NA	TRBV29-1	NA	TGCAGCGTTGGTTACAGCGCTAATTCACCCCTCCACTTT	CSVGYSANSPLHF
TRBJ1-1	once	TRBV29-1	NA	TGCAGCGGGGGACAACAGGGCACTGAAGCTTTCTTT	CSGGQQGTEAFF
TRBJ2-1	NA	TRBV12-5	TRBD2	TGTGCTAGTGGTTTGGTAGGGGCGAGCGGGGGGAATAATGAGCAGTTCTTC	CASGLVGASGGNNEQFF
TRBJ2-1	few	TRBV6-4	TRBD2	TGTGCCAGCAGTCGACTAGCGGGGGGGTATAGTGAGCAGTTCTTC	CASSRLAGGYSEQFF
TRBJ1-3	NA	TRBV7-3	TRBD1	TGTGCCAGCAGCGAGCAGGGGGGACCGCTAAACACCATATATTTT	CASSEQGGPLNTIYF
TRBJ2-5	NA	TRBV27	NA	TGTGCCAGCAGTTTTGGAGGCCCCAGAGAGACCCAGTACTTC	CASSFGGPRETQYF
TRBJ1-1	NA	TRBV7-2	NA	TGTGCCAGCAGCCCAGAAATGGGGGGCGGGAACACTGAAGCTTTCTTT	CASSPEMGGGNTEAFF
TRBJ1-1	NA	TRBV14	NA	TGTGCCAGCAGCCCCGCGGGAATGAACACTGAAGCTTTCTTT	CASSPAGMNTEAFF
TRBJ2-2	NA	TRBV5-4	TRBD1	TGTGCCAGCAGCTCCGGGGGACAGGGGGCCGGGGAGCTGTTTTTT	CASSSGGQGAGELFF
TRBJ2-1	NA	TRBV11-2	NA	TGTGCCAGCAGCTTAGATCAAGGCCGGGGGGCTGAGCAGTTCTTC	CASSLDQGRGAEQFF
TRBJ1-4	NA	TRBV2	NA	TGTGCCAGCAGTGTGAACAGGAGAAAAGAAAAACTGTTTTTT	CASSVNRRKEKLFF
TRBJ1-2	NA	TRBV7-9	NA	TGTGCCAGCAGCTTTACGGAGACGGGGCTTACGGGCTACACCTTC	CASSFTETGLTGYTF
TRBJ2-5	NA	TRBV5-1	NA	TGCGCCAGCAGCTCGGGGCCTGGGAAGACCCAGTACTTC	CASSSGPGKTQYF
TRBJ2-2	few	TRBV12-5	TRBD1	TGTGCTAGTGGTTTGGTACAGGGACAGGGACTCACCGGGGAGCTGTTTTTT	CASGLVQGQGLTGELFF
TRBJ2-5	NA	TRBV7-2	TRBD2	TGTGCCAGCAGCTTAGGCGGGACTAGTTTAGAGACCCAGTACTTC	CASSLGGTSLETQYF
TRBJ2-5	NA	TRBV19	TRBD1	TGTGCCAGTAGCCCCCTGAACTTCCGGGACAGGGGGTCGCCGCGAGAGACCCAGTACTTC	CASSPLNFRDRGSPRETQYF
TRBJ1-2	once	TRBV14	TRBD1	TGTGCCAGCAGCCAAGGACAGGGTTATGGCTACACCTTC	CASSQGQGYGYTF
TRBJ2-5	NA	TRBV5-1	NA	TGCGCCAGCAGCTTGAATCGCGAAGGGTTTCAAGAGACCCAGTACTTC	CASSLNREGFQETQYF
TRBJ1-6	NA	TRBV4-1	NA	TGCGCCAGCAGCCAGGCCCTCCGGGAGCCCCTAGACTATAATTCACCCCTCCACTTT	CASSQALREPLDYNSPLHF
TRBJ2-1	NA	TRBV14	TRBD1	TGTGCCAGCAGCCAAGACCGGCCGGGACAGGGGGGCTACAATGAGCAGTTCTTC	CASSQDRPGQGGYNEQFF
TRBJ2-4	NA	TRBV3-1/TRBV3-2	NA	TGTGCCAGCAGCCCCCGGTCCAGTCCCCAACACATTCAGTACTTC	CASSPRSSPQHIQYF
TRBJ1-6	NA	TRBV27	NA	TGTGCCAGCAGTCCTTCACAGAGCTCCTATAATTCACCCCTCCACTTT	CASSPSQSSYNSPLHF
TRBJ1-5	NA	TRBV5-5	NA	TGTGCCAGCAGCTTAGCTCGGGGTAGAGGTGGCAATCAGCCCCAGCATTTT	CASSLARGRGGNQPQHF
TRBJ2-3	NA	TRBV6-1	NA	TGTGCCAGCAGTGATTACCCTAGCACAGATACGCAGTATTTT	CASSDYPSTDTQYF
TRBJ1-3	NA	TRBV28	NA	TGTGCCAGCAGCTCCCAGGGCTCTGGAAACACCATATATTTT	CASSSQGSGNTIYF
TRBJ1-2	NA	TRBV9	NA	TGTGCCAGCAGCCTGGGTGACCCTGTACCCTATGGCTACACCTTC	CASSLGDPVPYGYTF
TRBJ2-3	NA	TRBV7-3	NA	TGTGCCAGCAGCTCGCTACCTAGCGCAGGGACGCAGTATTTT	CASSSLPSAGTQYF
TRBJ1-4	NA	TRBV2	NA	TGTGCCAGCAAGGCAGGGACTAATGAAAAACTGTTTTTT	CASKAGTNEKLFF